The clone carrying this TCR beta chain was seen a few times. Antigen unknown. The V gene's germline CDR1 is MDHEN and CDR2 SYDVKM. There are 14 residues in the CDR3. V was clipped by 5 bases and J by 5 bases; unmatched bases: 5. These data are taken from a study of T cells after yellow fever vaccination. Study summary: When fractions had low cell numbers, they were prepared with SMART-Seq v4 Ultra Low Input. Findings and caveats of the study: Relatively few clonotypes were ones that appeared in both CD4 and CD8 compartments.

The TCR cDNA carried a universal primer site and UMIs from 5'RACE template switching. One entry per CDR3 protein, called by TCRdb with MiXCR from the 5' RACE reads. The table lists about 550,000 distinct CDR3 sequences, approximately 21% of them singletons. This sequence was found in a man younger than 45 who received the YFV17D yellow fever vaccine. The J gene is TRBJ2-2, the V gene TRBV28; TRBD1 aligns across 7 bases. Sequenced here: PBMCs, sampled 15 days after the yellow fever booster vaccination. As DNA, the CDR3 is TGTGCCAGCAGTAGGACAGGCTGGACCGGGGAGCTGTTTTTT. Its protein is CASSRTGWTGELFF. The whole variable domain, remainder taken from reference TRBV28 and TRBJ2-2, is DVKVTQSSRYLVKRTGEKVFLECVQDMDHENMFWYRQDPGLGLRLIYFSYDVKMKEKGDIPEGYSVSREKKERFSLILESASTNQTSMYLCASSRTGWTGELFFGEGSRLTVL.